The 26 T cell receptor beta chains given below trace back to one sample, sequenced in a study of T-cell reconstitution after alpha-beta-depleted transplantation in children. Unique molecular identifiers were used in preparing the TCRbeta library. TCRdb reanalysed the PCR reads using MiXCR and keeps one entry per CDR3 protein. The sample carries fewer than 400,000 distinct CDR3 sequences, over 20% recorded once. The sequencing used PBMCs, mostly from graft donor cells, collected 180 days after TCRalphabeta/CD19-depleted stem cell transplant. The receptors originated from a male patient younger than 18 who had a stem cell transplant for acute lymphoblastic leukemia, so the T cells may come from the graft donor.

The V call is TRBV12-3 or TRBV12-4, the J call TRBJ2-5, with 7 bases fitting TRBD1. The CDR3 covers 12 residues. J was trimmed by 13 bases and V by 1 base; bases with no gene match: 6. The chain's CDR3 is CASSLVGRGRYF. CDR3 DNA sequence: TGTGCCAGCAGTTTAGTGGGCAGGGGGAGGTACTTC.

The chain is built from TRBV28 and TRBJ2-1; 9 bases align to TRBD1. Germline lookup yields CDR1 MDHEN and CDR2 SYDVKM. After removal of 6 bases from V and 10 bases from J, the junction contained 7 bases not matched to a gene. CDR3 length: 13 residues. CDR3 loop: CASSDRDREEQFF. The DNA of the CDR3 is TGTGCCAGCAGCGACCGGGACAGGGAGGAGCAGTTCTTC.

In DNA form, the CDR3 reads TGCAGTGCCAGGGGGCTCCAGCCCCAGCATTTT. Its protein is CSARGLQPQHF. The chain uses TRBV20-1 and TRBJ1-5, with 8 bases identical to TRBD1. V dropped 6 bases and J dropped 7; count of bases not matched to a gene: 2. The CDR3 runs to 11 residues. CDR1 and CDR2 (germline): DFQATT, SNEGSKA (reference sequence).

The chain combines TRBV10-2 with TRBJ2-4; 9 bases line up with TRBD1. With V trimmed by 6 bases and J by 7 bases, 13 bases remained unmatched. The germline V gene encodes CDR1 WSHSY and CDR2 SAAADI. The CDR3 loop spans 16 amino acids. As DNA, the CDR3 is TGCGCCAGCAGGGCCCTGGGACAGGGAGAGTCTAACATTCAGTACTTC. Its protein product is CASRALGQGESNIQYF.

This chain joins TRBV4-2 and TRBJ2-3; 11 nucleotides line up with TRBD2. Trimming cost V 0 bases and J 5 bases; bases outside gene matches: 4. The CDR3 runs to 16 residues. Germline loops: CDR1 LGHNA, CDR2 YNFKEQ. Here the CDR3 DNA reads TGTGCCAGCAGCCAAGATAGCGGGAGGGCCAAAGATACGCAGTATTTT. It encodes CASSQDSGRAKDTQYF.

This rearrangement joins TRBV14 to TRBJ2-6, with D possibly matching TRBD1 (5 bases). CDR3 length: 18 amino acids. The V gene lost 0 bases and the J gene lost 2 bases, with 14 bases spanning the gap. Per germline, CDR1 SGHDN and CDR2 FVKESK. The chain's CDR3 is CASSQEETVFTGANVLTF. CDR3 DNA: TGTGCCAGCAGCCAAGAGGAGACAGTTTTTACTGGGGCCAACGTCCTGACTTTC.

This clonotype was counted a few times. The rearrangement uses TRBV24-1 and TRBJ2-7; D not resolved. Per germline, CDR1 KGHDR and CDR2 SFDVKD. Trimming cost V 3 bases and J 4 bases, with 15 bases left between them. The CDR3 extends over 15 amino acids. CDR3 in amino acids: CATSDGSGWAYEQYF. CDR3 bases: TGTGCCACCAGTGATGGCTCCGGGTGGGCATACGAGCAGTACTTC.

V usage is TRBV12-3 or TRBV12-4 and J usage is TRBJ1-2; 10 bases are a match to TRBD1. The CDR3 covers 13 residues. V dropped 4 bases and J dropped 7; count of bases not matched to a gene: 3. In DNA form, the CDR3 reads TGTGCCAGCAGTTGGGACAGGGGAAGTGGCTACACCTTC. It is translated as CASSWDRGSGYTF.

A few counts support this clonotype. The chain couples TRBV20-1 to TRBJ2-5; TRBD2 agrees at 10 bases. Germline CDR1 is DFQATT and CDR2 is SNEGSKA (reference sequence). This CDR3 contains 12 residues. Unmatched junction bases numbered 1, after V lost 5 bases and J lost 4 bases. In nucleotides, the CDR3 is TGCAGTGCTGGACTAGCGGTAGAGACCCAGTACTTC. Protein product: CSAGLAVETQYF.

CDR3 in DNA: TGCGCCAGCAGCTCGGAGACTAGCGGGAGGGCCCCAGAGGCAGATACGCAGTATTTT. Amino acid sequence: CASSSETSGRAPEADTQYF. This sequence joins TRBV5-1 and TRBJ2-3; 14 bases agree with TRBD2. Germline trimming cut 3 bases from V and 4 bases from J; bases unmatched to any gene: 13. The CDR3 runs to 19 residues. Germline CDR1 is SGHRS and CDR2 is YFSETQ.

This clonotype has just a few counts. This sequence joins TRBV6-1 and TRBJ1-5; D gene ambiguous. Germline V gene lookup returns CDR1 MNHNS and CDR2 SASEGT. Trimming left V 7 bases short and J 0 bases short, with 10 bases between. The CDR3 has 14 residues. CDR3 sequence (DNA): TGTGCCAGCAAAGGGTGGCCTAGCAATCAGCCCCAGCATTTT. Amino acids: CASKGWPSNQPQHF.

The J gene is TRBJ2-7, the V gene TRBV7-2; the D gene is possibly TRBD2 (6 bases). CDR1 and CDR2 from the germline V gene are SGHTA and FQGNSA. V was trimmed by 5 bases and J by 0 bases, leaving 20 bases between them. The CDR3 has 17 residues. CDR3 DNA sequence: TGTGCCAGCAGCGCCCGGACCCGGGAGAGGAGCTCCTACGAGCAGTACTTC. Translation gives CASSARTRERSSYEQYF.

This clonotype was observed a handful of times. The chain couples TRBV12-3 or TRBV12-4 to TRBJ2-5; D might be TRBD2 (6 bases). The CDR3 runs to 15 residues. The germline V and J ends were trimmed by 3 bases and 4 bases, with 15 bases remaining between them. The CDR3 coding sequence is TGTGCCAGCAGTTTGCGACGGGAGAGGGCAGAGACCCAGTACTTC. This translates into CASSLRRERAETQYF.

This chain connects TRBV10-2 to TRBJ1-5, with D possibly matching TRBD1 (5 bases). Germline CDR1 and CDR2: WSHSY and SAAADI. The CDR3 covers 16 residues. V gave up 2 bases and J gave up 1 base, with 12 bases separating them. CDR3: CASSEMGGLSNQPQHF. The CDR3 region has the DNA TGCGCCAGCAGTGAGATGGGGGGATTAAGCAATCAGCCCCAGCATTTT.

This clonotype was counted many times. This sequence joins TRBV5-1 and TRBJ1-1; 11 nucleotides line up with TRBD1. V gave up 4 bases and J gave up 4 bases; unmatched junction bases: 3. Germline CDR1 is SGHRS and CDR2 is YFSETQ. The CDR3 consists of 14 residues. The CDR3 sequence is CASSLGQGGTEAFF. CDR3 DNA sequence: TGCGCCAGCAGCCTGGGACAGGGGGGCACTGAAGCTTTCTTT.

This chain connects TRBV7-8 to TRBJ2-1, with D possibly called TRBD1 or TRBD2 (5 bases each). From germline, CDR1 is SGHVS and CDR2 FQNEAQ. The germline V and J ends were trimmed by 5 bases and 0 bases, with 14 bases remaining between them. CDR3 length: 16 amino acids. CDR3 region: CASSHSGTHSYNEQFF. CDR3 nucleotides: TGTGCCAGCAGCCATTCCGGGACCCACTCCTACAATGAGCAGTTCTTC. Variable domain in full (rest from reference TRBV7-8 and TRBJ2-1): GAGVSQSPRYKVAKRGQDVALRCDPISGHVSLFWYQQALGQGPEFLTYFQNEAQLDKSGLPSDRFFAERPEGSVSTLKIQRTQQEDSAVYLCASSHSGTHSYNEQFFGPGTRLTVL.

This clonotype came up a few times. The chain couples TRBV4-1 to TRBJ2-1; TRBD2 agrees at 7 bases. The CDR3 extends over 16 amino acids. The J segment lost 8 bases and the V segment lost 6 bases, leaving 16 bases of the junction unmatched. CDR1 is MGHRA and CDR2 is YSYEKL in the germline V gene. CDR3 sequence reads: CASRIIDGTKYDEQFF. The CDR3 DNA reads TGCGCCAGCAGAATAATCGACGGGACTAAATATGATGAGCAGTTCTTC.

The chain has TRBV24-1 and TRBJ2-5, with D perhaps matching TRBD1 (5 bases). Trimming took 2 bases from V and 3 from J, leaving 15 bases between them. There are 16 residues in the CDR3. The germline V gene encodes CDR1 KGHDR and CDR2 SFDVKD. The CDR3 sequence: CATSDSTSGWKETQYF. The CDR3 DNA follows: TGTGCCACCAGTGATTCCACCTCAGGGTGGAAAGAGACCCAGTACTTC.

This clonotype has just a few counts. DNA of the CDR3: TGTGCCAGTAGTATCAGAGCAGGGAATCAGCCCCAGCATTTT. It translates to CASSIRAGNQPQHF. The chain carries TRBV19 and TRBJ1-5; maybe TRBD1 (5 bases). CDR3 size: 14 residues. Germline V gene data show CDR1 as LNHDA and CDR2 as SQIVND (reference sequence). V dropped 3 bases and J dropped 4 bases, with 10 bases sitting between them.

In DNA, the CDR3 is TGTGCCACCAGCAGAGTTAATAGGGTTCCGTACAATGAGCAGTTCTTC. Translation: CATSRVNRVPYNEQFF. V is TRBV15 and J is TRBJ2-1; D not certain. Trimming pared 1 base from V and 4 bases from J, leaving 14 bases between. The length of the CDR3 is 16 residues. Germline V lookup: CDR1 LNHNV, CDR2 YYDKDF (reference sequence).

The V gene is TRBV20-1, the J gene TRBJ2-6; D remains unclear. The germline V gene encodes CDR1 DFQATT and CDR2 SNEGSKA (reference sequence). V lost 3 bases to trimming and J lost 1 base, with 4 bases between them. CDR3 length equals 13 residues. CDR3 in amino acids: CSARDSGANVLTF. Here the CDR3 DNA reads TGCAGTGCTAGGGATTCTGGGGCCAACGTCCTGACTTTC.

This clonotype was observed a few times. Germline is not matched at one junction end, which may reflect a read error. The rearrangement uses TRBV7-7 and TRBJ1-6; TRBD1 matches 7 bases. There are 17 residues in the CDR3. Germline V gene sequence: CDR1 SSHAT, CDR2 FNYEAQ (reference sequence). The CDR3 here is CASTLSSWDSDNSPLHF. CDR3 bases: TGTGCCAGCACCTTAAGCTCTTGGGACAGCGATAATTCACCCCTCCACTTT.

This clonotype has just a few counts. The chain is built from TRBV6-5 and TRBJ2-7; D remains unclear. This CDR3 is 11 amino acids long. Per the germline V gene, CDR1 is MNHEY and CDR2 is SVGAGI. With 6 bases removed from V and 4 bases from J, the gap between germline ends came to 7 bases. The DNA of the CDR3 is TGTGCCAGCAGACAACAGTACGAGCAGTACTTC. Protein: CASRQQYEQYF.

This chain links TRBV29-1 with TRBJ2-7; D gene unclear. CDR1 SQVTM and CDR2 ANQGSEA come from the germline V gene. Trimming left V 8 bases short and J 6 bases short, with 14 bases between. This CDR3 is built from 11 residues. The CDR3 nucleotides are TGCAGCACTTCGCGTGGAAGCGAGCAGTACTTC. Protein sequence: CSTSRGSEQYF.

This clonotype was seen more than once but under ten times. The chain joins TRBV4-1 to TRBJ2-4; D remains unclear. The CDR3 sequence is 17 residues long. Trimming took 2 bases from V and 0 from J, leaving 14 bases between them. Germline V gene sequence: CDR1 MGHRA, CDR2 YSYEKL. The DNA of the CDR3 is TGCGCCAGCAGCCAATTCCGGGCTGAGTTAGCCAAAAACATTCAGTACTTC. Its protein product is CASSQFRAELAKNIQYF.

V and J are TRBV5-1 and TRBJ2-2; no firm D call. The CDR3 has 15 amino acids. Germline V gene sequence: CDR1 SGHRS, CDR2 YFSETQ. V shed 0 bases and J shed 5 bases, with 11 bases lying between them. The CDR3 sequence: CASSLVASWTGELFF. For the CDR3, the DNA is TGCGCCAGCAGCTTGGTCGCTAGTTGGACCGGGGAGCTGTTTTTT.